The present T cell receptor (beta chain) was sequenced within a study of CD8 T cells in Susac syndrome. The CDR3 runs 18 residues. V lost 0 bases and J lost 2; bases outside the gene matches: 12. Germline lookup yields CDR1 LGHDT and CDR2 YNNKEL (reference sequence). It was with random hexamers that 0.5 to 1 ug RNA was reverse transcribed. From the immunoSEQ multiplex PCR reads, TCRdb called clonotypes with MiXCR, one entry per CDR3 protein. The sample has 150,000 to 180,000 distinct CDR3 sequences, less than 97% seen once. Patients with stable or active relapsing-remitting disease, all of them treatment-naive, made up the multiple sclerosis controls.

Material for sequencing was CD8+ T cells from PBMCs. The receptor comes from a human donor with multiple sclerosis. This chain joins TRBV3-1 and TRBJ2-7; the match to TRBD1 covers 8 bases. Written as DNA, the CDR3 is TGTGCCAGCAGCCAAGAGTTACCCCGACAGGGGCTCGCCTACGAGCAGTACTTC. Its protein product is CASSQELPRQGLAYEQYF.